A single TCR beta chain is shown here with its context. Trimming took 5 bases from V and 1 from J; bases not matched to a gene: 11. Looked up from germline, CDR1 is SGHTA and CDR2 is FQGNSA. The CDR3 totals 17 residues. The sample is drawn from a study of blood T cell repertoires in COVID-19. The participants were between about 18 and 90 years old and came from about two dozen US areas. Symptom resolution, clearance, or two negative PCRs marked the recovered donors of Cohort 3. Source study methods: Estimated nucleated cell counts came from reference gene primer amplification. The protocol was immunoSEQ multiplex PCR, while the TCRdb copy is restricted to in-frame clones and leaves out a portion. V and J calls and clone size follow that table, whereas D and trimming were derived from the DNA. The sample lists roughly 330,000 clones, around 86% seen once, with about 9.4% in the top ten.

The TCR was taken from a woman younger than 30 who had recovered from COVID-19. The J gene is TRBJ2-7, the V gene TRBV7-2, with TRBD2 matching over 10 bases. Input material: PBMCs or T cells enriched from blood (not recorded which). The CDR3 DNA is TGTGCCAGCAGCGGGGGGACTAGCGCGTGGGATTCCTACGAGCAGTACTTC. The encoded protein is CASSGGTSAWDSYEQYF.